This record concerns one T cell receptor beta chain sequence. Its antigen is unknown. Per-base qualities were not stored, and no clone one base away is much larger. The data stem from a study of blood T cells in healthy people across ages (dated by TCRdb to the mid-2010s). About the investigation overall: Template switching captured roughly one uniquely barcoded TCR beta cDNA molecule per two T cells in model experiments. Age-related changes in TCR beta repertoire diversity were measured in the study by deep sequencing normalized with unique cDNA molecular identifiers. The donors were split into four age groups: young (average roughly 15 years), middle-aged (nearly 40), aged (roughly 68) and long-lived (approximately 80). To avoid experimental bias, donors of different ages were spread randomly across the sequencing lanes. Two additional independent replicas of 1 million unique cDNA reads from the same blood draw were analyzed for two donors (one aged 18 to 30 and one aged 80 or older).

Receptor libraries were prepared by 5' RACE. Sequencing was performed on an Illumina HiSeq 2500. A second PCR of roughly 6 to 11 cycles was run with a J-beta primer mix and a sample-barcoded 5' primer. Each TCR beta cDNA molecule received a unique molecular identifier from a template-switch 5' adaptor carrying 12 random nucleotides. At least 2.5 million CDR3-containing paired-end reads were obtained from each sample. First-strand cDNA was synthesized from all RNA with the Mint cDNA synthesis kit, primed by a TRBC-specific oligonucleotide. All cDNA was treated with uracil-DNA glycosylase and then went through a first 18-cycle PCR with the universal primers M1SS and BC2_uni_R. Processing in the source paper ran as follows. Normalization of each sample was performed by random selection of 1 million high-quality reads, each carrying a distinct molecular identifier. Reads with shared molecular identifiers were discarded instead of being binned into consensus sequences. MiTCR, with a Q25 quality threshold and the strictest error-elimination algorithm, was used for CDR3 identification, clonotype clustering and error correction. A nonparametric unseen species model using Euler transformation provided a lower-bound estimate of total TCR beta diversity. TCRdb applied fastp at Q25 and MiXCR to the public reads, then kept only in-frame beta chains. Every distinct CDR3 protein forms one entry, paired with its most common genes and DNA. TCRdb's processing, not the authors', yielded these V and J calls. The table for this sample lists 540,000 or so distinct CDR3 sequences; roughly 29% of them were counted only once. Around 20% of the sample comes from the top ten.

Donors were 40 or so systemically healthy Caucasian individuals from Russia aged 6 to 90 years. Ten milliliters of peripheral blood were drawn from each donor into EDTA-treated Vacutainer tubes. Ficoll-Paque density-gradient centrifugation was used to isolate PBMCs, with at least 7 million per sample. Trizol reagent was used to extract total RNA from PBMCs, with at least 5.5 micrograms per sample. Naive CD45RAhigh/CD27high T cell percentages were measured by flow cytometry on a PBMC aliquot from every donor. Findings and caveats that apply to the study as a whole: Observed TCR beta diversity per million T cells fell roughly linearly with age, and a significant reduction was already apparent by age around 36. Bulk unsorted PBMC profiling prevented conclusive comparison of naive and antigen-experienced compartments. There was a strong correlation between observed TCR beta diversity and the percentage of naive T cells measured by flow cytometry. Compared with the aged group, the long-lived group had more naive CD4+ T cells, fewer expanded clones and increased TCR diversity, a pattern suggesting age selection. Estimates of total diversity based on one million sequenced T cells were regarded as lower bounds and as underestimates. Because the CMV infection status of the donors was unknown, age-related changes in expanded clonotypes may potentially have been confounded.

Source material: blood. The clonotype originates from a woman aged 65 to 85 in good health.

The nucleotides are TGTGCCAGCAGCCTTGGAGGGGCCCGCCAAGAGACCCAGTACTTC. Its translation is CASSLGGARQETQYF. The chain is encoded by TRBV3-1 joined to TRBJ2-5; TRBD2 could be the D gene, as 6 bases match. The CDR1 and CDR2 encoded by the germline V gene (reference sequence) are LGHDT and YNNKEL. V lost 4 bases and J lost 1 base; the stretch between them is 13 bases long. Taken from cysteine to phenylalanine, the CDR3 has 15 residues. The entry retains the CDR3 DNA only, 45 bases that are in frame from base 1.